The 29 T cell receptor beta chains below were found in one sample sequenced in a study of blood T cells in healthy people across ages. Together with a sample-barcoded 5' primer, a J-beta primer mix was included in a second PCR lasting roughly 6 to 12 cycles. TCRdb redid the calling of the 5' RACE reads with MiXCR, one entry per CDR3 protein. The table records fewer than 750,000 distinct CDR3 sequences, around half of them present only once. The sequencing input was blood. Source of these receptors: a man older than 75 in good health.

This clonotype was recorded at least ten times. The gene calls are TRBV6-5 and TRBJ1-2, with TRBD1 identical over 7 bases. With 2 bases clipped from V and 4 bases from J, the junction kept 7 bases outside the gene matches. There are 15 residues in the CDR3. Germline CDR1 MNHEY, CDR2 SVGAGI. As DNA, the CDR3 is TGTGCCAGCAGTTACAGCAGGGGGGTGTTCTATGGCTACACCTTC. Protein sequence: CASSYSRGVFYGYTF.

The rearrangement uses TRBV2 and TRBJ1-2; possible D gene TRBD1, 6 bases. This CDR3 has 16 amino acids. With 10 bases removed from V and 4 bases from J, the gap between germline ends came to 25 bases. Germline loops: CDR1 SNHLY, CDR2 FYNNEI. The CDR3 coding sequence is TGTGCCACCGGCGCGGGGGTTGAAATGGGGGCCTATGGCTACACCTTC. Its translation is CATGAGVEMGAYGYTF. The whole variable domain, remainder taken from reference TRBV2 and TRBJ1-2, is EPEVTQTPSHQVTQMGQEVILRCVPISNHLYFYWYRQILGQKVEFLVSFYNNEISEKSEIFDDQFSVERPDGSNFTLKIRSTKLEDSAMYFCATGAGVEMGAYGYTFGSGTRLTVV.

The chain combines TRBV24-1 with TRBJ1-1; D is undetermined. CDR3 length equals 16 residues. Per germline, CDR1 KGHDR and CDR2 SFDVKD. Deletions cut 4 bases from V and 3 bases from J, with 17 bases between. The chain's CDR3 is CATSDAPQDTDTEAFF. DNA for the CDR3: TGTGCCACCAGTGACGCGCCCCAGGATACGGACACTGAAGCTTTCTTT.

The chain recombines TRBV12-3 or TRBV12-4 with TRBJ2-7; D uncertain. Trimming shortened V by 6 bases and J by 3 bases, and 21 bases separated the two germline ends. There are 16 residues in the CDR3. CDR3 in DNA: TGTGCCAGCAGACAAAATCCCGTCCCCCCTTTCTACGAGCAGTACTTC. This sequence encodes CASRQNPVPPFYEQYF.

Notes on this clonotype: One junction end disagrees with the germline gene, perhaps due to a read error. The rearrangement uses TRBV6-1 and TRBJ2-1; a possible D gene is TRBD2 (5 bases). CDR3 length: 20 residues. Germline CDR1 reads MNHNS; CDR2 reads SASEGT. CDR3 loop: CASRPPSGKGLTGVHNERFF. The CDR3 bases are TGTGCCAGCAGACCTCCATCGGGGAAGGGCCTAACGGGTGTGCACAATGAGCGGTTCTTC.

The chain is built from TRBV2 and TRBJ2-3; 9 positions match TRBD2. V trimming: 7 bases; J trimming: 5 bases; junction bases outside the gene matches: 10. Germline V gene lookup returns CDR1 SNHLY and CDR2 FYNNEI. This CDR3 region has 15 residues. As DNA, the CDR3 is TGTGCCAGCACCAGACCAGCGGGAGGAATAGATACGCAGTATTTT. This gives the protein CASTRPAGGIDTQYF.

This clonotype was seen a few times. The CDR3 bases are TGTGCCAGCAGCCAAGATCGGGGGACAGGGTGGTACTTC. It specifies CASSQDRGTGWYF. This rearrangement joins TRBV4-2 to TRBJ2-4; TRBD1 matches 9 bases. The CDR3 consists of 13 residues. Losses at the gene ends were 0 bases for V and 15 bases for J; bases not matched to a gene: 6. In germline, CDR1 is LGHNA, CDR2 YNFKEQ.

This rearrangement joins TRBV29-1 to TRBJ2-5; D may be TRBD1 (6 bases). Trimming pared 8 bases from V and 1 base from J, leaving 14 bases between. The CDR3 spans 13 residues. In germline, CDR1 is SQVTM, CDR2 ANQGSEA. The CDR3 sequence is CSFGGSRQETQYF. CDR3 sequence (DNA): TGCAGCTTTGGGGGCAGCCGCCAAGAGACCCAGTACTTC.

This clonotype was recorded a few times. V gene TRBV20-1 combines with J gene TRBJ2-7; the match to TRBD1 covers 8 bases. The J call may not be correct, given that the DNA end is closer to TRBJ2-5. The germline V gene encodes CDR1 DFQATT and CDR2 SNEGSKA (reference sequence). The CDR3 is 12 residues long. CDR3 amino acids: CSAAGGGETQYF. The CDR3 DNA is TGCAGTGCTGCAGGGGGCGGTGAGACCCAGTACTTC.

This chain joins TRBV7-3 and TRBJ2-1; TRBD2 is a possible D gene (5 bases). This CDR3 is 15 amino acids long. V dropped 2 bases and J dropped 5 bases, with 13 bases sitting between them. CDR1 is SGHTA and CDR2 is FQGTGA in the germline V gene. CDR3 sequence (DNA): TGTGCCAGCAGCTTAGTTGGTGGGGAGAACAATGAGCAGTTCTTC. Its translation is CASSLVGGENNEQFF.

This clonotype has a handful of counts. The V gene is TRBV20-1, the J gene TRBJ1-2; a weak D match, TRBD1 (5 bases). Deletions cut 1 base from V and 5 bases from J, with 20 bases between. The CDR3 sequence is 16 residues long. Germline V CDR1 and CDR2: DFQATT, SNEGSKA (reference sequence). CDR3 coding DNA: TGCAGTGCTAGAGGGCCCCGGGACCAGCCTGGGTATGGCTACACCTTC. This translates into CSARGPRDQPGYGYTF.

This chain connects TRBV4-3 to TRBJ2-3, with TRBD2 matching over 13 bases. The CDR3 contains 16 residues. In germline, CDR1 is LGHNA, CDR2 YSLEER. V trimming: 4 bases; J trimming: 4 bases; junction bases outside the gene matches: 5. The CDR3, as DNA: TGCGCCAGCAGCCCCGGGACTAGCGGGGTCCCAGATACGCAGTATTTT. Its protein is CASSPGTSGVPDTQYF.

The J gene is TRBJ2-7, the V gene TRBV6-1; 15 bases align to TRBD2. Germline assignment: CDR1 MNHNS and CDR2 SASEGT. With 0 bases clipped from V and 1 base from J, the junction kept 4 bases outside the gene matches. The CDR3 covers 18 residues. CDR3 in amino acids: CASSEAGLAGGESYEQYF. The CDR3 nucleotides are TGTGCCAGCAGTGAAGCGGGACTAGCGGGGGGTGAATCCTACGAGCAGTACTTC.

The CDR3 protein is CSVVGGTSGGYNEQYF. The CDR3 coding sequence is TGCAGCGTTGTCGGGGGGACTAGCGGGGGTTACAATGAGCAGTACTTC. V usage is TRBV29-1 and J usage is TRBJ2-1; 14 nucleotides agree with TRBD2. TRBJ2-7 matches the DNA end more closely, so the J call is doubtful. CDR1 is SQVTM, CDR2 ANQGSEA, per germline. The CDR3 totals 16 residues.

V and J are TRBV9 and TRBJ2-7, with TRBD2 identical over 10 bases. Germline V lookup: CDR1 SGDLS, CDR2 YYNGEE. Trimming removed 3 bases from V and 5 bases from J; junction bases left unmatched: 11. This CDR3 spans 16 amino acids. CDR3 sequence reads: CASSAHLGTSANEQYF. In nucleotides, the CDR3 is TGTGCCAGCAGCGCCCATCTCGGGACTAGCGCCAACGAGCAGTACTTC.

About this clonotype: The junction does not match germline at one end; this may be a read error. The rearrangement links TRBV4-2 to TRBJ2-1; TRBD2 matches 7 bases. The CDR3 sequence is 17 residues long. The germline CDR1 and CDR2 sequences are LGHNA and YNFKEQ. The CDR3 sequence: CTSSQDRGGSSYNEQFF. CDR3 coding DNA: TGTACCAGCAGCCAAGATAGGGGCGGGAGCTCCTACAATGAGCAGTTCTTC.

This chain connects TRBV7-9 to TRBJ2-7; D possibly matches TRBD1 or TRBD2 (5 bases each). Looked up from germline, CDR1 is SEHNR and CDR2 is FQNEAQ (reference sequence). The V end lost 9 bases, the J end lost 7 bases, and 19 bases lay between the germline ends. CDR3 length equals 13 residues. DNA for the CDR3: TGTGCCAGTCGCCGGGACCGAGTGAGTGAGCAGTACTTC. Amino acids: CASRRDRVSEQYF.

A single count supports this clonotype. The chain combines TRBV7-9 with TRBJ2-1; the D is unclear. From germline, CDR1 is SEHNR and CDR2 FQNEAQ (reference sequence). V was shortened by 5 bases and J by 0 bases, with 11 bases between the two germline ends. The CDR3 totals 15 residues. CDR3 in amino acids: CASSRRELSYNEQFF. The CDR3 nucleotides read TGTGCCAGCAGCCGGAGAGAGCTCTCCTACAATGAGCAGTTCTTC.

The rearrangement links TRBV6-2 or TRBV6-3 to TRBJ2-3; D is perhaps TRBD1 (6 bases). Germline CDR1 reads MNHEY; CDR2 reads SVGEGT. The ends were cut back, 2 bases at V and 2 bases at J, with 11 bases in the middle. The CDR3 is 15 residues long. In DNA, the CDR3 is TGTGCCAGCAGTTACCAACAGGGCTACACAGATACGCAGTATTTT. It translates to CASSYQQGYTDTQYF.

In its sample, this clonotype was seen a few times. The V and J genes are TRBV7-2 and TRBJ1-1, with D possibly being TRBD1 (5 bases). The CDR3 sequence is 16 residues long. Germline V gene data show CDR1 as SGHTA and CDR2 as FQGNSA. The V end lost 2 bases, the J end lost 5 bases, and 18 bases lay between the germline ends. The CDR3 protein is CASSLFGSGGFTEAFF. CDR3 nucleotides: TGTGCCAGCAGCTTATTTGGGTCTGGGGGGTTTACTGAAGCTTTCTTT. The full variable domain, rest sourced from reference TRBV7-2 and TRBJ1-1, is GAGVSQSPSNKVTEKGKDVELRCDPISGHTALYWYRQSLGQGLEFLIYFQGNSAPDKSGLPSDRFSAERTGGSVSTLTIQRTQQEDSAVYLCASSLFGSGGFTEAFFGQGTRLTVV.

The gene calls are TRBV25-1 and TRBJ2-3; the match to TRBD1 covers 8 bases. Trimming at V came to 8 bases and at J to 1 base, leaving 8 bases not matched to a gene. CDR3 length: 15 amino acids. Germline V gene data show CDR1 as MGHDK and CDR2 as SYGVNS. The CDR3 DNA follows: TGTGCCAGCCTCGGATCGACAGGGGGCACAGATACGCAGTATTTT. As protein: CASLGSTGGTDTQYF.

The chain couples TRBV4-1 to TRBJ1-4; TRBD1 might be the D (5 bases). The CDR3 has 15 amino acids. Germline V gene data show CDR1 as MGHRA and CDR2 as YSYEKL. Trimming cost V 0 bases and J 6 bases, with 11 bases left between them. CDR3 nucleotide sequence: TGCGCCAGCAGCCAAGAGGGGGGAATGGATGAAAAACTGTTTTTT. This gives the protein CASSQEGGMDEKLFF.

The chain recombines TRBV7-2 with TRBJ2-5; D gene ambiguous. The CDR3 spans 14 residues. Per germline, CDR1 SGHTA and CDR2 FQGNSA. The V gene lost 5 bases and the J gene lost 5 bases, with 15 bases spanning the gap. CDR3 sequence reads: CASSPSPWVETQYF. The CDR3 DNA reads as TGTGCCAGCAGCCCCTCCCCTTGGGTTGAGACCCAGTACTTC.

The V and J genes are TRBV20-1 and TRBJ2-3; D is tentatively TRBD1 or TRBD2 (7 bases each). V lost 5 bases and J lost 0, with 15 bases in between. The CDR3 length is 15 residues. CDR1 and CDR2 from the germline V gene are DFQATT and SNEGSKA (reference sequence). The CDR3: CSAEGASGSTDTQYF. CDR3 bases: TGCAGTGCTGAGGGGGCTAGCGGAAGCACAGATACGCAGTATTTT.

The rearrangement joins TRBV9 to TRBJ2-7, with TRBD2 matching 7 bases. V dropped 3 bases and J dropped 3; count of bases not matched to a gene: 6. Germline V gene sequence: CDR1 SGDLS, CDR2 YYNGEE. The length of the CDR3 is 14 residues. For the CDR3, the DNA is TGTGCCAGCAGCGAGGGAGGGTGGAGCTACGAGCAGTACTTC. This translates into CASSEGGWSYEQYF.

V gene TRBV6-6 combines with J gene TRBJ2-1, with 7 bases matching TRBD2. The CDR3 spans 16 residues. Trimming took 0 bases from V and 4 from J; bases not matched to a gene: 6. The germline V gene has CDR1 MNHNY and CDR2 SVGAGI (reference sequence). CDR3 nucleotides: TGTGCCAGCAGTTACTCGCGCGGGGGTATGTACAATGAGCAGTTCTTC. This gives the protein CASSYSRGGMYNEQFF.

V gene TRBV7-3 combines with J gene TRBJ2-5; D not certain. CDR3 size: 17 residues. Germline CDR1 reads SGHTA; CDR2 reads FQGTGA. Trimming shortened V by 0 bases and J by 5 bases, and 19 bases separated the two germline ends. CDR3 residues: CASSLTVPEPKEETQYF. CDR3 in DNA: TGTGCCAGCAGCTTAACTGTACCCGAGCCCAAAGAGGAGACCCAGTACTTC.

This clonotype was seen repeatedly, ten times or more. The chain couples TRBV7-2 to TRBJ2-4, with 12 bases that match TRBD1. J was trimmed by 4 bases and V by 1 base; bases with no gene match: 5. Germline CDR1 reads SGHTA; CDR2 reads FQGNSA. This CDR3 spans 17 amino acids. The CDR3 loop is CASSLGGTGGRKNIQYF. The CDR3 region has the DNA TGTGCCAGCAGCTTAGGAGGGACAGGGGGCCGTAAAAACATTCAGTACTTC.

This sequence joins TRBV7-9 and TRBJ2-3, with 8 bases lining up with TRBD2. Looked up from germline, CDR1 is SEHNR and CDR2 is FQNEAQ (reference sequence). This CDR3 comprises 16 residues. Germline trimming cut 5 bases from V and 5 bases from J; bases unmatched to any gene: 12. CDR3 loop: CASSPRRGGAGDTQYF. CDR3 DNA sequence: TGTGCCAGCAGCCCCAGACGGGGGGGAGCGGGAGATACGCAGTATTTT.